The 17 T cell receptor beta chains below all came from one sample that was sequenced in a study of blood T cell repertoires in COVID-19. Data came from immunoSEQ multiplex PCR; TCRdb stores just in-frame clones and leaves some out. Of about 98,000 clones in the sample, 81% were seen once. What was sequenced was peripheral blood. All receptors come from an elderly woman with acute or convalescent COVID-19.

For the CDR3, the DNA is TGTGCCACCAGCAGAGCAGCGGAGACCGAAGAGACCCAGTACTTC. It codes for CATSRAAETEETQYF. The chain uses TRBV15 and TRBJ2-5, with D possibly TRBD2 on 5 matching bases. V was cut by 1 base and J by 3 bases, with 12 bases left in between. The CDR3 contains 15 residues. Germline CDR1 LNHNV, CDR2 YYDKDF (reference sequence).

This clone was counted a few times. The chain couples TRBV18 to TRBJ2-5, with TRBD2 as a possible D gene (6 bases). Trimming pared 6 bases from V and 2 bases from J, leaving 16 bases between. Germline CDR1 and CDR2: KGHSH and LQKENI. The CDR3 has 15 residues. CDR3: CASSPPAGRQETQYF. CDR3 in DNA: TGTGCCAGCTCTCCCCCGGCGGGGAGACAAGAGACCCAGTACTTC.

This clone was seen a few times. This chain connects TRBV2 to TRBJ1-3; TRBD1 matches 9 bases. Germline CDR1 SNHLY, CDR2 FYNNEI. Losses at the gene ends were 8 bases for V and 5 bases for J; bases not matched to a gene: 10. The CDR3 extends over 15 amino acids. CDR3 in amino acids: CASGLTGGRRNTIYF. The CDR3 DNA sequence: TGTGCCAGCGGCCTAACAGGGGGCCGTCGAAACACCATATATTTT.

The chain joins TRBV28 to TRBJ2-7; possible D gene TRBD2, 6 bases. CDR1 is MDHEN and CDR2 is SYDVKM in the germline V gene. Between the trimmed V and J ends, which lost 2 bases and 7 bases, there was a span of 15 bases. This CDR3 is built from 14 residues. This CDR3 is CASSLLGAGGEQYV. CDR3 sequence (DNA): TGTGCCAGCAGTTTACTAGGGGCCGGGGGAGAGCAGTACGTC.

The chain is built from TRBV11-2 and TRBJ1-2; D gene unclear. The V end lost 5 bases, the J end lost 5 bases, and 9 bases lay between the germline ends. The CDR3 consists of 12 residues. CDR1 and CDR2 from the germline V gene are SGHAT and FQNNGV. CDR3 amino acids: CASSPGDYGYTF. The CDR3 DNA is TGTGCCAGCAGCCCCGGGGATTATGGCTACACCTTC. Using reference TRBV11-2 and TRBJ1-2 for the parts outside the CDR3, the full variable domain is EAGVAQSPRYKIIEKRQSVAFWCNPISGHATLYWYQQILGQGPKLLIQFQNNGVVDDSQLPKDRFSAERLKGVDSTLKIQPAKLEDSAVYLCASSPGDYGYTFGSGTRLTVV.

V gene TRBV5-1 combines with J gene TRBJ2-1; D unresolved. In germline, CDR1 is SGHRS, CDR2 YFSETQ. CDR3 length: 15 amino acids. Deletions cut 0 bases from V and 0 bases from J, with 7 bases between. CDR3 nucleotides: TGCGCCAGCAGCTTGGACTTGAGCTCCTACAATGAGCAGTTCTTC. Protein: CASSLDLSSYNEQFF.

The chain employs TRBV12-3 or TRBV12-4 and TRBJ1-3; no clear D gene. Deletions cut 1 base from V and 4 bases from J, with 5 bases between. This CDR3 region has 13 residues. The CDR3 DNA reads as TGTGCCAGCAGTTTAGATCTGGGAAACACCATATATTTT. Its protein is CASSLDLGNTIYF.

CDR3 nucleotide sequence: TGTGCCAGCAGTTTTCTGAGTGAAGCTTTCTTT. Translation: CASSFLSEAFF. V and J are TRBV12-3 or TRBV12-4 and TRBJ1-1; D remains unclear. Trimming cost V 3 bases and J 7 bases, with 6 bases left between them. The CDR3 spans 11 residues.

This clone was recorded a few times. The genes are TRBV5-4 and TRBJ2-3; 13 bases agree with TRBD2. Unmatched junction bases numbered 6, after V lost 2 bases and J lost 3 bases. Germline V gene data show CDR1 as SGHNT and CDR2 as YYREEE (reference sequence). The CDR3 contains 17 residues. Here the CDR3 DNA reads TGTGCCAGCAGCTTACCGACTAGCGGGGGGCGGACAGATACGCAGTATTTT. Amino acid sequence: CASSLPTSGGRTDTQYF.

This clone was found a few times. The chain has TRBV5-5 and TRBJ2-2; a weak D match, TRBD1 (6 bases). V was shortened by 3 bases and J by 0 bases, with 18 bases between the two germline ends. Germline V gene lookup returns CDR1 SGHKS and CDR2 YYEKEE (reference sequence). The length of the CDR3 is 18 residues. CDR3 in amino acids: CASSSPRGGNPNTGELFF. The CDR3 DNA reads TGTGCCAGCAGCTCCCCTCGAGGGGGAAATCCGAACACCGGGGAGCTGTTTTTT.

This clone was detected only once. The CDR3, as DNA: TGCGCCAGCAGCAGGGGAGCCCCCACCTACAATGAGCAGTTCTTC. It is translated as CASSRGAPTYNEQFF. The chain is built from TRBV10-2 and TRBJ2-1; D might be TRBD1 (6 bases). The V gene's germline CDR1 is WSHSY and CDR2 SAAADI. V lost 6 bases, J lost 2 bases, and 14 bases lay in between. CDR3 length: 15 residues.

The chain uses TRBV5-5 and TRBJ2-7, with 8 bases aligning to TRBD2. Germline-derived CDR1 and CDR2 are SGHKS and YYEKEE (reference sequence). V gave up 0 bases and J gave up 3 bases; unmatched junction bases: 5. This CDR3 is 15 amino acids long. The CDR3 here is CASSLGAGGLYEQYF. As DNA, the CDR3 is TGTGCCAGCAGCTTGGGTGCGGGGGGCCTCTACGAGCAGTACTTC.

The J gene is TRBJ1-2, the V gene TRBV6-5; D is perhaps TRBD1 (6 bases). This CDR3 is built from 13 residues. Per germline, CDR1 MNHEY and CDR2 SVGAGI. V dropped 5 bases and J dropped 4 bases, with 11 bases sitting between them. In DNA form, the CDR3 reads TGTGCCAGCAGTCTACAGGGCTTCTATGGCTACACCTTC. This codes for CASSLQGFYGYTF.

This sequence joins TRBV3-1 (or the pseudogene TRBV3-2) and TRBJ2-6, with D possibly being TRBD1 (6 bases). Germline CDR1 and CDR2: LGHDT and YNNKEL (reference sequence). Trimming removed 6 bases from V and 0 bases from J, with 18 bases in between. The CDR3 totals 18 residues. Here the CDR3 DNA reads TGTGCCAGCAGGGCATCGCGTACAGGGACCTCTGGGGCCAACGTCCTGACTTTC. It encodes CASRASRTGTSGANVLTF.

The chain employs TRBV5-4 and TRBJ1-2; TRBD1 matches 11 bases. V lost 4 bases, J lost 4 bases, and 15 bases stayed unmatched. The CDR3 runs 18 residues. Looked up from germline, CDR1 is SGHNT and CDR2 is YYREEE (reference sequence). The CDR3 bases are TGTGCCAGCAGCCTACCAAGGTCCCGGACAGGGGGCTTCTATGGCTACACCTTC. Protein: CASSLPRSRTGGFYGYTF. The variable domain in full, with the rest retrieved from reference TRBV5-4 and TRBJ1-2, is ETGVTQSPTHLIKTRGQQVTLRCSSQSGHNTVSWYQQALGQGPQFIFQYYREEENGRGNFPPRFSGLQFPNYSSELNVNALELDDSALYLCASSLPRSRTGGFYGYTFGSGTRLTVV.

This CDR3 is CASTQGDTDTQYF. For the CDR3, the DNA is TGTGCCAGCACACAGGGGGACACAGATACGCAGTATTTT. The V call is TRBV19, the J call TRBJ2-3, with 8 bases aligning to TRBD1. Germline V gene data show CDR1 as LNHDA and CDR2 as SQIVND (reference sequence). V gave up 9 bases and J gave up 2 bases; unmatched junction bases: 4. The CDR3 is 13 amino acids.

The V and J genes are TRBV5-1 and TRBJ2-1; 15 bases fit TRBD2. Germline CDR1 is SGHRS and CDR2 is YFSETQ. V gave up 4 bases and J gave up 0 bases; unmatched junction bases: 11. This CDR3 comprises 20 residues. CDR3 in amino acids: CASSHGLAGGPGGSYNEQFF. DNA of the CDR3: TGCGCCAGCAGCCACGGACTAGCGGGGGGGCCCGGAGGCTCCTACAATGAGCAGTTCTTC.